This T cell receptor (beta chain) was recorded in a study of blood T cell repertoires in COVID-19. About the study: Acute and convalescent COVID-19 samples came from the United States, Italy and Spain. The analysed material was cDNA or gDNA that came from T cells, B-cell-depleted T cells, or PBMCs.

Per the original methods: Amplification of reference gene primers was used by the study to estimate nucleated cell counts. Clones were read by immunoSEQ multiplex PCR, and TCRdb kept only the in-frame ones, dropping some. V and J calls and clone size are copied from that table; D and trimming were computed from the DNA. The sample records fewer than 200,000 clones, 88% being singletons. The CDR3 totals 15 residues. Germline V gene lookup returns CDR1 KGHDR and CDR2 SFDVKD. Unmatched junction bases numbered 7, after V lost 2 bases and J lost 4 bases. This receptor was taken from a man in his sixties with acute or convalescent COVID-19. The V call is TRBV24-1, the J call TRBJ2-7, with 7 positions matching TRBD2. The sequenced sample consisted of peripheral blood. Written as DNA, the CDR3 is TGTGCCACCAGTGATTCTGGCGGGAGCAGGTACGAGCAGTACTTC. This encodes CATSDSGGSRYEQYF.